What follows describes a single T cell receptor (beta chain). This specimen belongs to a study of blood T cell repertoires in COVID-19. The wider study: COVID-19 samples collected from the United States, Italy and Spain covered acute and convalescent phases.

Data came from immunoSEQ multiplex PCR; TCRdb stores just in-frame clones and leaves some out. The sample has 140,000 to 150,000 clones, over 70% seen once. The sequenced sample was peripheral blood. This receptor was taken from a man between 65 and 85 years old who had recovered from COVID-19.

CDR3 loop: CASSLTGGPEQFF. The CDR3 bases are TGTGCCAGCAGCTTAACGGGAGGGCCAGAGCAGTTCTTC. The chain recombines TRBV7-8 with TRBJ2-1; TRBD2 aligns across 8 bases. From germline, CDR1 is SGHVS and CDR2 FQNEAQ. V lost 2 bases and J lost 10; bases outside the gene matches: 4. The CDR3 sequence is 13 residues long.